The 11 T cell receptor beta chains reported below all come from one sample, sequenced in a study of T-cell reconstitution after alpha-beta-depleted transplantation in children. Preparation of the TCRbeta library involved a method that used unique molecular identifiers. MiXCR was run by TCRdb on the PCR reads, yielding one entry per CDR3 protein. The sample includes about 830,000 distinct CDR3 sequences, approximately 15% of them seen just once. This specimen was PBMCs, mostly from graft donor cells, taken 360 days after TCRalphabeta/CD19-depleted stem cell transplant. The receptors come from a male patient aged 10-17 years who had a stem cell transplant for acute lymphoblastic leukemia, so the T cells may come from the graft donor.

This clonotype showed up just a few times. The J gene is TRBJ1-6, the V gene TRBV7-3; D gene unclear. This CDR3 is 15 amino acids long. Germline V gene data show CDR1 as SGHTA and CDR2 as FQGTGA. V was cut by 5 bases and J by 9 bases, with 17 bases left in between. The CDR3 coding sequence is TGTGCCAGCAGCAGGACCGGGCTCCGTACTTCACCCCTCCACTTT. Protein: CASSRTGLRTSPLHF.

The V and J genes are TRBV19 and TRBJ2-3, with a possible D match to TRBD2 (6 bases). Germline V CDR1 and CDR2: LNHDA, SQIVND (reference sequence). V was pared by 3 bases and J by 6 bases, with 16 bases between. CDR3 length: 15 residues. The CDR3 is CASSIGGAGRDTQYF. The CDR3, as DNA: TGTGCCAGTAGTATCGGCGGGGCAGGAAGGGATACGCAGTATTTT.

This clonotype has more than one count but fewer than ten. V and J are TRBV5-1 and TRBJ2-1, with 11 positions matching TRBD2. Germline V gene lookup returns CDR1 SGHRS and CDR2 YFSETQ. Trimming at V came to 2 bases and at J to 8 bases, leaving 6 bases not matched to a gene. This CDR3 spans 15 amino acids. The CDR3 nucleotides read TGCGCCAGCAGCTTTACTAGCGGGAGATTCGATGAGCAGTTCTTC. This gives the protein CASSFTSGRFDEQFF.

The chain uses TRBV19 and TRBJ2-7, with a weak D call TRBD2 (6 bases). V dropped 5 bases and J dropped 5 bases, with 13 bases sitting between them. The CDR3 loop spans 13 amino acids. Germline CDR1 reads LNHDA; CDR2 reads SQIVND (reference sequence). The CDR3 loop reads CASSFGGEHEQYF. The CDR3 bases are TGTGCCAGTAGTTTCGGAGGGGAGCACGAGCAGTACTTC.

This clonotype was counted at least ten times. This chain joins TRBV28 and TRBJ2-1, with a weak D call TRBD2 (6 bases). CDR1 and CDR2 (germline): MDHEN, SYDVKM. The CDR3 loop spans 16 amino acids. The ends were cut back, 6 bases at V and 2 bases at J, with 17 bases in the middle. CDR3 nucleotides: TGTGCCAGCAGCCTCCCTCTAGCGAAAACCTACAATGAGCAGTTCTTC. Protein sequence: CASSLPLAKTYNEQFF.

This chain joins TRBV6-5 and TRBJ1-3; TRBD1 matches at 11 bases. The CDR3 covers 14 residues. The germline V gene has CDR1 MNHEY and CDR2 SVGAGI. Losses at the gene ends were 7 bases for V and 5 bases for J; bases not matched to a gene: 4. The CDR3: CASTRDRGRNTIYF. CDR3 sequence (DNA): TGTGCCAGCACCCGGGACAGGGGGAGAAACACCATATATTTT.

The count of this clonotype is one. The chain recombines TRBV5-1 with TRBJ2-5; D not resolved. The CDR3 is made up of 15 amino acids. Per the germline V gene, CDR1 is SGHRS and CDR2 is YFSETQ. Trimming shortened V by 1 base and J by 4 bases, and 14 bases separated the two germline ends. CDR3 sequence: CASSLLPRSGETQYF. The DNA of the CDR3 is TGCGCCAGCAGCTTGTTGCCTAGATCAGGAGAGACCCAGTACTTC.

This clonotype came up many times. V usage is TRBV12-3 or TRBV12-4 and J usage is TRBJ2-1, with TRBD2 matching over 9 bases. J lost 8 bases, V lost 7 bases, and 12 bases had no gene match. The CDR3 totals 15 residues. DNA of the CDR3: TGTGCCAGCAAATGGGTGCGGGGGGGAGTGGATGAGCAGTTCTTC. Encoded protein: CASKWVRGGVDEQFF.

The V and J genes are TRBV7-8 and TRBJ1-6; the match to TRBD1 covers 7 bases. CDR1 and CDR2 (germline): SGHVS, FQNEAQ. Trimming removed 5 bases from V and 7 bases from J; junction bases left unmatched: 11. The CDR3 sequence is 16 residues long. CDR3 DNA sequence: TGTGCCAGCAGCGTGGTAAAGGGGGCACGGAATTCACCCCTCCACTTT. This gives the protein CASSVVKGARNSPLHF.

This clonotype was observed many times. J is TRBJ2-5 and V is TRBV4-1; the match to TRBD2 covers 7 bases. The CDR3 is 15 residues long. The V segment lost 0 bases and the J segment 5 bases; nucleotides outside the gene matches: 6. Germline V CDR1 and CDR2: MGHRA, YSYEKL. This chain's CDR3 is CASSQDELALETQYF. Written as DNA, the CDR3 is TGCGCCAGCAGCCAAGATGAACTAGCGTTGGAGACCCAGTACTTC.

The chain couples TRBV4-2 to TRBJ1-2; TRBD1 matches 8 bases. There are 15 residues in the CDR3. Trimming took 7 bases from V and 3 from J; bases not matched to a gene: 10. Germline V lookup: CDR1 LGHNA, CDR2 YNFKEQ. As DNA, the CDR3 is TGTGCCAGCAAATCAACAGGGGGTGAGGACTATGGCTACACCTTC. Translation gives CASKSTGGEDYGYTF.